These 16 T cell receptor beta chains were sequenced from one sample in a study of blood T cell repertoires in COVID-19. Sequencing used immunoSEQ multiplex PCR; TCRdb keeps in-frame clones, though not all of them. The table lists a few hundred thousand clones, 70% to 90% of them singletons. Material for sequencing was PBMCs or T cells enriched from blood (not recorded which). These receptor sequences come from a middle-aged woman who had recovered from COVID-19.

This clone appeared a single time. The chain employs TRBV18 and TRBJ1-6; D gene ambiguous. Trimming removed 2 bases at V and 0 bases at J, with 8 bases between. This CDR3 is built from 16 residues. Per the germline V gene, CDR1 is KGHSH and CDR2 is LQKENI. CDR3 region: CASSPFRRSYNSPLHF. The DNA for the CDR3 is TGTGCCAGCTCACCATTTCGTCGCTCCTATAATTCACCCCTCCACTTT. Full variable domain (rest looked up from reference TRBV18 and TRBJ1-6): NAGVMQNPRHLVRRRGQEARLRCSPMKGHSHVYWYRQLPEEGLKFMVYLQKENIIDESGMPKERFSAEFPKEGPSILRIQQVVRGDSAAYFCASSPFRRSYNSPLHFGNGTRLTVT.

The rearrangement uses TRBV24-1 and TRBJ2-1; 8 nucleotides align to TRBD2. The ends lost 4 bases at V and 6 bases at J; junction bases unmatched: 4. The CDR3 contains 14 residues. From germline, CDR1 is KGHDR and CDR2 SFDVKD. CDR3 amino acids: CATSDPGLGNEQFF. For the CDR3, the DNA is TGTGCCACCAGTGACCCGGGACTAGGCAATGAGCAGTTCTTC.

The CDR3 DNA follows: TGTGCCAGCACCGAGGACAGCAGCTCCTACAATGAGCAGTTCTTC. Protein sequence: CASTEDSSSYNEQFF. The chain links TRBV14 to TRBJ2-1; a weak D match, TRBD1 (6 bases). The CDR3 sequence is 15 residues long. Germline loops: CDR1 SGHDN, CDR2 FVKESK. Trimming took off 7 bases at V and 0 bases at J, with 13 bases between the two ends.

In its sample, this clone was seen a few times. The V gene is TRBV19, the J gene TRBJ1-5; TRBD1 agrees at 8 bases. Germline values: CDR1 LNHDA, CDR2 SQIVND (reference sequence). With 3 bases clipped from V and 2 bases from J, the junction kept 6 bases outside the gene matches. The CDR3 runs 16 residues. Written as DNA, the CDR3 is TGTGCCAGTAGTATTGGACAGGGATGGGGCAATCAGCCCCAGCATTTT. Its translation is CASSIGQGWGNQPQHF.

The CDR3 reads CASSLQGARNQPQHF. The CDR3 DNA reads TGTGCCAGTAGCCTACAGGGGGCGCGGAATCAGCCCCAGCATTTT. The chain carries TRBV19 and TRBJ1-5; 9 nucleotides align to TRBD1. The CDR3 is made up of 15 amino acids. J was trimmed by 4 bases and V by 6 bases; bases with no gene match: 7. Germline lookup yields CDR1 LNHDA and CDR2 SQIVND (reference sequence). Using reference TRBV19 and TRBJ1-5 for the parts outside the CDR3, the full variable domain is DGGITQSPKYLFRKEGQNVTLSCEQNLNHDAMYWYRQDPGQGLRLIYYSQIVNDFQKGDIAEGYSVSREKKESFPLTVTSAQKNPTAFYLCASSLQGARNQPQHFGDGTRLSIL.

This rearrangement joins TRBV5-1 to TRBJ1-1, with TRBD1 matching over 8 bases. The CDR3 contains 14 residues. The J segment lost 2 bases and the V segment lost 4 bases, leaving 4 bases of the junction unmatched. CDR1 and CDR2 (germline): SGHRS, YFSETQ. The CDR3 protein is CASSLQGDNTEAFF. The CDR3 DNA is TGCGCCAGCAGCCTACAGGGGGATAACACTGAAGCTTTCTTT.

The rearrangement uses TRBV30 and TRBJ2-1; no clear D. The germline gives CDR1 GTSNPN, CDR2 SVGIG (reference sequence). V was trimmed by 8 bases and J by 0 bases, leaving 11 bases between them. The CDR3 has 13 residues. Here the CDR3 reads CAGTEDSYNEQFF. CDR3 nucleotide sequence: TGTGCCGGAACTGAGGACTCCTACAATGAGCAGTTCTTC.

The chain combines TRBV7-3 with TRBJ2-1; 8 bases fit TRBD2. In germline, CDR1 is SGHTA, CDR2 FQGTGA. V was clipped by 3 bases and J by 1 base; unmatched bases: 5. The CDR3 spans 16 residues. The CDR3 coding sequence is TGTGCCAGCAGCTTTGGGACTAGTGGGTCCTACAATGAGCAGTTCTTC. Translation: CASSFGTSGSYNEQFF. The full variable domain, with the rest looked up from reference TRBV7-3 and TRBJ2-1, is GAGVSQTPSNKVTEKGKYVELRCDPISGHTALYWYRQSLGQGPEFLIYFQGTGAADDSGLPNDRFFAVRPEGSVSTLKIQRTERGDSAVYLCASSFGTSGSYNEQFFGPGTRLTVL.

The chain links TRBV4-3 to TRBJ1-1; D is ambiguous. The ends were cut back, 0 bases at V and 0 bases at J, with 8 bases in the middle. The CDR3 contains 15 residues. Germline CDR1 LGHNA, CDR2 YSLEER. CDR3 nucleotide sequence: TGCGCCAGCAGCCAAGATCACAGATTGAACACTGAAGCTTTCTTT. This translates into CASSQDHRLNTEAFF.

The genes are TRBV11-2 and TRBJ2-7, with 14 bases matching TRBD2. This CDR3 region has 15 residues. Germline V gene data show CDR1 as SGHAT and CDR2 as FQNNGV. V lost 6 bases to trimming and J lost 6 bases; unmatched junction nucleotides: 7. The CDR3 sequence: CASSPRLAGGLEQYF. The DNA of the CDR3 is TGTGCCAGCAGTCCGAGACTAGCGGGGGGGCTCGAGCAGTACTTC.

This clone was picked up a small number of times. The CDR3 bases are TGTGCCAGCAGCGGGACAGGGCTGGCTTTCTTT. Translating it yields CASSGTGLAFF. The chain couples TRBV9 to TRBJ1-1; 8 bases agree with TRBD1. The CDR3 runs to 11 residues. V dropped 3 bases and J dropped 11; count of bases not matched to a gene: 3. Germline V gene sequence: CDR1 SGDLS, CDR2 YYNGEE.

The rearrangement joins TRBV30 to TRBJ1-2; the D is unclear. The V end was cut by 2 bases, the J end by 4 bases, with 11 bases between. Germline CDR1 GTSNPN, CDR2 SVGIG (reference sequence). The CDR3 contains 13 residues. Here the CDR3 DNA reads TGTGCCTGGAGTCCACCGGCGGTCTATGGCTACACCTTC. The encoded protein is CAWSPPAVYGYTF. The entire variable domain, with the rest obtained from reference TRBV30 and TRBJ1-2, is as follows: SQTIHQWPATLVQPVGSPLSLECTVEGTSNPNLYWYRQAAGRGLQLLFYSVGIGQISSEVPQNLSASRPQDRQFILSSKKLLLSDSGFYLCAWSPPAVYGYTFGSGTRLTVV.

The rearrangement joins TRBV27 to TRBJ1-1; D remains unclear. V was pared by 3 bases and J by 2 bases, with 10 bases between. This CDR3 has 14 residues. Germline V gene data show CDR1 as MNHEY and CDR2 as SMNVEV (reference sequence). CDR3 region: CASSFAGINTEAFF. The CDR3 nucleotides read TGTGCCAGCAGTTTCGCCGGGATTAACACTGAAGCTTTCTTT.

V and J are TRBV9 and TRBJ2-7; D is possibly TRBD2 (7 bases). This CDR3 comprises 16 residues. Germline V gene sequence: CDR1 SGDLS, CDR2 YYNGEE. The V gene lost 4 bases and the J gene lost 0 bases, with 17 bases spanning the gap. The CDR3 coding sequence is TGTGCCAGCAGCCCCCGGGGGGAGGGGGGCTCCTACGAGCAGTACTTC. This codes for CASSPRGEGGSYEQYF.

This clone has only a few counts. The chain recombines TRBV21-1 with TRBJ1-3; no DNA check was done on the table's D call, TRBD1. TRBV21-1 is termed a pseudogene. CDR3 length: 15 residues. DNA of the CDR3: TGTGCCAGCAGCAAAGACAGGGGCGGTGGAAACACCATATATTTT. Encoded protein: CASSKDRGGGNTIYF.

The rearrangement links TRBV7-2 to TRBJ2-7, with a weak D call TRBD1 (6 bases). With 4 bases removed from V and 7 bases from J, the gap between germline ends came to 17 bases. The CDR3 is 14 amino acids. The germline gives CDR1 SGHTA, CDR2 FQGNSA. The CDR3 DNA reads as TGTGCCAGCAGCTCGGACAGCTCTTTTTCAGAGCAGTACTTC. Its translation: CASSSDSSFSEQYF.